The 27 T cell receptor beta chains listed next were all sequenced from one sample in a study of blood T cell repertoires in COVID-19. This table comes from immunoSEQ multiplex PCR, and its TCRdb copy is limited to in-frame clones, with some not included. The sample has approximately 160,000 clones; around 81% are singletons. Input material: peripheral blood. The receptor source for this set is a man aged 60 to 75 with active or convalescent COVID-19.

J is TRBJ1-2 and V is TRBV7-2, with D possibly matching TRBD1 (6 bases). Germline values: CDR1 SGHTA, CDR2 FQGNSA. The ends were cut back, 5 bases at V and 4 bases at J, with 17 bases in the middle. The length of the CDR3 is 15 residues. The DNA of the CDR3 is TGTGCCAGCAGCCAGCGGGGGGGCGCTGGCTATGGCTACACCTTC. Translated, it gives CASSQRGGAGYGYTF.

This clone was detected only once. This chain connects TRBV15 to TRBJ2-3; 9 bases match TRBD2. Germline V gives CDR1 LNHNV, CDR2 YYDKDF (reference sequence). J was trimmed by 4 bases and V by 3 bases; bases with no gene match: 8. CDR3 length: 16 residues. For the CDR3, the DNA is TGTGCCACCAGCAGCCGAGCGGGGGGTACCTCAGATACGCAGTATTTT. It yields the protein CATSSRAGGTSDTQYF. Filled out from reference TRBV15 and TRBJ2-3, the complete variable domain reads DAMVIQNPRYQVTQFGKPVTLSCSQTLNHNVMYWYQQKSSQAPKLLFHYYDKDFNNEADTPDNFQSRRPNTSFCFLDIRSPGLGDTAMYLCATSSRAGGTSDTQYFGPGTRLTVL.

The chain has TRBV2 and TRBJ2-3; 10 bases align to TRBD2. Trimming removed 3 bases from V and 3 bases from J; junction bases left unmatched: 9. The CDR3 totals 17 residues. The V gene's germline CDR1 is SNHLY and CDR2 FYNNEI. The CDR3 spells CASSDFRLAGVTDTQYF. DNA for the CDR3: TGTGCCAGCAGTGATTTTCGGCTAGCGGGAGTTACAGATACGCAGTATTTT.

The chain carries TRBV12-3 or TRBV12-4 and TRBJ2-1; D remains ambiguous. V shed 0 bases and J shed 9 bases, with 9 bases lying between them. This CDR3 contains 13 residues. CDR3 region: CASSLAASGEQFF. As DNA, the CDR3 is TGTGCCAGCAGTTTAGCGGCCAGTGGTGAGCAGTTCTTC.

The chain joins TRBV7-2 to TRBJ2-1; a weak D match, TRBD2 (5 bases). The V end lost 5 bases, the J end lost 2 bases, and 13 bases lay between the germline ends. This CDR3 is built from 15 residues. Looked up from germline, CDR1 is SGHTA and CDR2 is FQGNSA. The CDR3 nucleotides are TGTGCCAGCAGCCAAGGCGGGTCCACCTACAATGAGCAGTTCTTC. This codes for CASSQGGSTYNEQFF.

J is TRBJ2-7 and V is TRBV5-1, with TRBD1 matching over 10 bases. This CDR3 comprises 14 residues. Germline-derived CDR1 and CDR2 are SGHRS and YFSETQ. The ends lost 4 bases at V and 4 bases at J; junction bases unmatched: 5. This CDR3 reads CASSPGQGDYEQYF. CDR3 nucleotide sequence: TGCGCCAGCAGCCCCGGACAGGGGGATTACGAGCAGTACTTC.

The CDR3 bases are TGTGCCAGTAGCGTCGGACAGGGGGCCGTCAAAAACATTCAGTACTTC. This codes for CASSVGQGAVKNIQYF. The J gene is TRBJ2-4, the V gene TRBV19, with 11 bases aligning to TRBD1. Germline lookup yields CDR1 LNHDA and CDR2 SQIVND (reference sequence). CDR3 size: 16 residues. J gave up 3 bases and V 6 bases, and 7 bases lay outside the gene matches.

The V and J genes are TRBV2 and TRBJ1-1; possible D gene TRBD1, 5 bases. This CDR3 has 13 amino acids. From germline, CDR1 is SNHLY and CDR2 FYNNEI. Trimming removed 6 bases from V and 5 bases from J, with 13 bases in between. CDR3 sequence: CASRADSLTEAFF. The CDR3 DNA is TGTGCCAGCAGAGCCGACAGTCTTACTGAAGCTTTCTTT.

This clone was seen once. The V and J genes are TRBV7-2 and TRBJ2-1; 9 bases fit TRBD2. The germline V gene encodes CDR1 SGHTA and CDR2 FQGNSA. Trimming took 1 base from V and 5 from J; bases not matched to a gene: 3. The CDR3 runs 15 residues. The CDR3 reads CASSLVSGGNNEQFF. DNA for the CDR3: TGTGCCAGCAGCTTAGTAAGCGGGGGGAACAATGAGCAGTTCTTC.

This clone occurred once. The genes are TRBV9 and TRBJ2-3, with TRBD2 identical over 12 bases. The V gene end was trimmed by 0 bases and the J gene end by 5 bases; junction bases not matched to a gene: 10. The CDR3 sequence is 18 residues long. From germline, CDR1 is SGDLS and CDR2 YYNGEE. The CDR3 spells CASSVGGLAGGPRDTQYF. DNA for the CDR3: TGTGCCAGCAGCGTAGGCGGGCTAGCGGGGGGGCCACGAGATACGCAGTATTTT.

The V and J genes are TRBV19 and TRBJ1-1; the D is unclear. Germline V lookup: CDR1 LNHDA, CDR2 SQIVND (reference sequence). Trimming cost V 7 bases and J 7 bases, with 19 bases left between them. The CDR3 length is 14 residues. The CDR3 region is CASTPSGGRGEAFF. The CDR3 bases are TGTGCCAGTACCCCCTCTGGAGGGCGAGGTGAAGCTTTCTTT.

The rearrangement joins TRBV7-8 to TRBJ2-3, with 14 bases matching TRBD2. Looked up from germline, CDR1 is SGHVS and CDR2 is FQNEAQ. The length of the CDR3 is 17 residues. V shed 5 bases, J shed 2 bases, and the junction held 6 bases outside the gene matches. The CDR3 region has the DNA TGTGCCAGCAGCCTGGGACTAGCGGGGGTTAACACAGATACGCAGTATTTT. It specifies CASSLGLAGVNTDTQYF.

The table lists this clone with a few counts. The gene calls are TRBV6-5 and TRBJ1-5; no firm D call. V was shortened by 7 bases and J by 0 bases, with 10 bases between the two germline ends. CDR1 MNHEY and CDR2 SVGAGI come from the germline V gene. The CDR3 is 14 residues long. This chain's CDR3 is CASTVQNSNQPQHF. The CDR3 nucleotides are TGTGCCAGCACCGTACAAAATAGCAATCAGCCCCAGCATTTT.

This clone has at least ten counts. This sequence joins TRBV2 and TRBJ2-1, with TRBD1 identical over 7 bases. The ends lost 2 bases at V and 5 bases at J; junction bases unmatched: 9. The germline V gene has CDR1 SNHLY and CDR2 FYNNEI. The CDR3 spans 16 residues. The CDR3 loop is CASSERSGGRDNEQFF. The CDR3, as DNA: TGTGCCAGCAGTGAACGGTCAGGGGGTAGGGACAATGAGCAGTTCTTC.

V is TRBV23-1 and J is TRBJ2-7; the match to TRBD2 covers 7 bases. TRBV23-1 is classed as an ORF, of uncertain function. Trimming at V came to 3 bases and at J to 6 bases, leaving 5 bases not matched to a gene. The CDR3 is made up of 13 amino acids. The CDR3 spells CASSHRAGVEQYF. The CDR3 bases are TGCGCCAGCAGTCATCGGGCGGGGGTCGAGCAGTACTTC.

The gene calls are TRBV4-1 and TRBJ2-1, with TRBD1 matching 9 bases. Germline CDR1 and CDR2: MGHRA and YSYEKL. The CDR3 totals 14 residues. J was trimmed by 8 bases and V by 8 bases; bases with no gene match: 10. CDR3 sequence reads: CASDPGQGVYEQFF. The CDR3 nucleotides are TGCGCCAGCGATCCGGGACAGGGTGTCTATGAGCAGTTCTTC.

In this sample, this clone turned up once. The rearrangement links TRBV5-6 to TRBJ1-4, with TRBD1 as a possible D gene (6 bases). Germline lookup yields CDR1 SGHDT and CDR2 YYEEEE. Trimming stripped 0 bases from V and 7 bases from J, with 10 bases between. This CDR3 spans 14 amino acids. CDR3 amino acids: CASSLDTGIEKLFF. The CDR3 bases are TGTGCCAGCAGCTTGGATACAGGGATTGAAAAACTGTTTTTT.

The rearrangement joins TRBV27 to TRBJ2-3; a weak D match, TRBD1 (5 bases). The CDR3 length is 16 residues. The germline gives CDR1 MNHEY, CDR2 SMNVEV (reference sequence). The ends were cut back, 5 bases at V and 1 base at J, with 16 bases in the middle. The CDR3 sequence: CASSDTPGLGTDTQYF. The DNA of the CDR3 is TGTGCCAGCAGTGACACCCCAGGGCTCGGCACAGATACGCAGTATTTT.

J is TRBJ2-5 and V is TRBV6-5; no reliable D call. The ends were cut back, 6 bases at V and 7 bases at J, with 9 bases in the middle. The CDR3 length is 11 residues. The germline V gene encodes CDR1 MNHEY and CDR2 SVGAGI. The CDR3 here is CASSATGTQYF. Written as DNA, the CDR3 is TGTGCCAGCAGCGCCACCGGGACCCAGTACTTC.

This chain links TRBV6-5 with TRBJ1-1; no clear D gene. Trimming removed 6 bases from V and 0 bases from J, with 11 bases in between. Germline V gives CDR1 MNHEY, CDR2 SVGAGI. The CDR3 totals 14 residues. The CDR3 region is CASSPPLLNTEAFF. CDR3 sequence (DNA): TGTGCCAGCAGCCCCCCCCTTCTGAACACTGAAGCTTTCTTT.

The genes are TRBV18 and TRBJ1-1; perhaps TRBD1 as D (6 bases). This CDR3 region has 18 residues. Germline CDR1 and CDR2: KGHSH and LQKENI. V shed 0 bases and J shed 1 base, with 18 bases lying between them. Written as DNA, the CDR3 is TGTGCCAGCTCACCACCGTCTTTATTAGGGGGACAGAACACTGAAGCTTTCTTT. Translating gives CASSPPSLLGGQNTEAFF.

The J gene is TRBJ2-7, the V gene TRBV13; D may be TRBD2 (5 bases). This CDR3 is 15 amino acids long. Trimming took 5 bases from V and 6 from J, leaving 20 bases between them. The germline gives CDR1 PRHDT, CDR2 FYEKMQ (reference sequence). The DNA for the CDR3 is TGTGCCAGCAGCCGACCTGGGCTAGCAAGGGCCGAGCAGTACTTC. Protein: CASSRPGLARAEQYF.

This clone was seen a handful of times. The chain is built from TRBV28 and TRBJ1-5; D unresolved. Germline V gene sequence: CDR1 MDHEN, CDR2 SYDVKM. V lost 8 bases and J 2 bases, leaving 7 bases between the germline ends. The CDR3 totals 12 residues. CDR3 sequence (DNA): TGTGCCAGCGGGGAGGGCAATCAGCCCCAGCATTTT. Residues: CASGEGNQPQHF.

This CDR3 reads CASRGEVEQYF. The CDR3 coding sequence is TGCGCCAGCCGAGGAGAGGTCGAGCAGTACTTC. The chain carries TRBV5-1 and TRBJ2-7; D call uncertain. This CDR3 comprises 11 residues. Germline assignment: CDR1 SGHRS and CDR2 YFSETQ. The ends were cut back, 7 bases at V and 6 bases at J, with 11 bases in the middle.

This rearrangement joins TRBV10-1 to TRBJ2-3, with D possibly TRBD2 on 6 matching bases. Germline V gives CDR1 WNHNN, CDR2 SYGVQD (reference sequence). V was pared by 5 bases and J by 0 bases, with 15 bases between. The CDR3 loop spans 16 amino acids. CDR3 region: CASSNPGTASTDTQYF. The CDR3 nucleotides read TGCGCCAGCAGTAATCCCGGGACTGCTAGCACAGATACGCAGTATTTT.

This clone occurred a few times. The chain links TRBV11-2 to TRBJ2-1; tentative D call: TRBD1 (6 bases). The CDR3 covers 15 residues. V was trimmed by 5 bases and J by 9 bases, leaving 20 bases between them. Per the germline V gene, CDR1 is SGHAT and CDR2 is FQNNGV. CDR3 bases: TGTGCCAGCAGCCCCGACTACCAGGGGAACGGTGAGCAGTTCTTC. It translates to CASSPDYQGNGEQFF.

The genes are TRBV21-1 and TRBJ1-5; the tabulated D call, TRBD1, remains unverified against the DNA. TRBV21-1 is labeled a pseudogene. The CDR3 spans 17 residues. In DNA form, the CDR3 reads TGTGCCAGCAGCACGAGGGACAGGGGATATAGCAATCAGCCCCAGCATTTT. Translated, it gives CASSTRDRGYSNQPQHF.